Listed below are T cell receptor beta chains from one sample, sequenced in a study of blood T cell repertoires in COVID-19. Produced via immunoSEQ multiplex PCR; TCRdb's table is partial and in-frame only. The table shows just under 9,000 clones, with around nine tenths occurring only once. Sequencing was done on a sample of peripheral blood. The receptors stem from a human donor with active COVID-19. The donor label of this sample is uncertain. The CDR3 runs from the conserved cysteine through the conserved F or W. The D gene is left open where the match is weak. Clone size appears in some rows only: once, few, many, or a class for an expanded clone.

V	size	D	J	CDR3	DNA
TRBV3-1/TRBV3-2	NA	TRBD1	TRBJ1-3	CASSRTGGNSGNTIYF	TGTGCCAGCAGCCGAACAGGGGGCAACTCTGGAAACACCATATATTTT
TRBV4-3	NA	TRBD1	TRBJ2-1	CASSHGRWDRGLTYSYNEQFF	TGCGCCAGCAGCCACGGACGATGGGACAGGGGGCTGACCTACTCCTACAATGAGCAGTTCTTC
TRBV15	NA	TRBD1	TRBJ2-2	CATSGGTGKDSNTGELFF	TGTGCCACCAGCGGAGGGACAGGCAAAGATTCGAACACCGGGGAGCTGTTTTTT
TRBV6-5	NA	TRBD2	TRBJ2-3	CASSRLAGGSDTQYF	TGTGCCAGCAGCCGACTAGCGGGGGGTTCAGATACGCAGTATTTT
TRBV6-5	NA	NA	TRBJ1-5	CASSYLTGYQPQHF	TGTGCCAGCAGTTACTTGACTGGTTATCAGCCCCAGCATTTT
TRBV16	NA	NA	TRBJ2-1	CASSQGQGQFF	TGTGCCAGCAGCCAAGGGCAGGGGCAGTTCTTC
TRBV11-2	few	NA	TRBJ1-6	CASSAMLRAENSPLHF	TGTGCCAGCAGCGCAATGCTCAGGGCGGAAAATTCACCCCTCCACTTT
TRBV27	NA	NA	TRBJ1-2	CASSSAPTGGYGYTF	TGTGCCAGCAGTTCTGCTCCGACAGGAGGATATGGCTACACCTTC
TRBV10-1	NA	NA	TRBJ1-5	CASSDRNQPQHF	TGCGCCAGCAGTGACCGGAATCAGCCCCAGCATTTT
TRBV11-2	NA	NA	TRBJ2-7	CASSLVGGPYYEQYF	TGTGCCAGCAGCTTAGTTGGGGGCCCCTACTACGAGCAGTACTTC
TRBV3-1/TRBV3-2	once	NA	TRBJ2-3	CASSQADTQYF	TGTGCCAGCAGCCAAGCGGATACGCAGTATTTT
TRBV7-9	few	NA	TRBJ2-7	CASSLGQHSYEQYF	TGTGCCAGCAGCTTAGGACAGCACTCCTACGAGCAGTACTTC
TRBV10-3	NA	TRBD2	TRBJ2-1	CAISYSTLAGGRNEQFF	TGTGCCATCAGTTATTCGACACTAGCGGGGGGGCGCAATGAGCAGTTCTTC
TRBV13	NA	TRBD2	TRBJ2-1	CASSSTSVHEQFF	TGTGCCAGCAGCTCCACTAGCGTACATGAGCAGTTCTTC
TRBV5-8	once	TRBD1	TRBJ1-4	CASSLGQGKEKLFF	TGTGCCAGCAGCCTGGGACAGGGGAAGGAAAAACTGTTTTTT
TRBV10-1	NA	NA	TRBJ2-4	CASSETGGAKNIQYF	TGCGCCAGCAGTGAGACCGGGGGAGCCAAAAACATTCAGTACTTC
TRBV28	NA	NA	TRBJ1-2	CASSLLGAYGYTF	TGTGCCAGCAGTTTACTAGGGGCCTATGGCTACACCTTC
TRBV21-1	NA	NA	TRBJ1-4	CASSKAGTGEGKLFF	TGTGCCAGCAGCAAGGCAGGGACAGGGGAGGGAAAACTGTTTTTT
TRBV5-6	NA	TRBD1	TRBJ1-4	CASSQLTGGNVVRDEKLFF	TGTGCCAGCAGCCAGTTGACAGGGGGTAATGTTGTACGGGATGAAAAACTGTTTTTT
TRBV18	few	TRBD2	TRBJ2-3	CASSPDTGLATDTQYF	TGTGCCAGCTCACCGGACACCGGACTAGCTACAGATACGCAGTATTTT
TRBV19	NA	NA	TRBJ2-1	CASSNGGNYNEQFF	TGTGCCAGTAGTAATGGGGGCAACTACAATGAGCAGTTCTTC
TRBV2	once	TRBD1	TRBJ2-1	CASSHPWTGAYNEQFF	TGTGCCAGCAGTCACCCGTGGACAGGGGCCTACAATGAGCAGTTCTTC
TRBV6-5	NA	TRBD1	TRBJ1-5	CASIRDRGGNQPQHF	TGTGCCAGCATTAGGGACAGGGGCGGCAATCAGCCCCAGCATTTT
TRBV12-3/TRBV12-4	NA	NA	TRBJ2-4	CASSPPGNIQYF	TGTGCCAGCAGTCCCCCCGGAAACATTCAGTACTTC
TRBV28	NA	NA	TRBJ2-2	CASSPPGGTGELFF	TGTGCCAGCAGCCCCCCCGGGGGCACCGGGGAGCTGTTTTTT
TRBV19	NA	NA	TRBJ2-3	CASSIAGAGADTQYF	TGTGCCAGTAGTATAGCGGGAGCAGGAGCAGATACGCAGTATTTT
TRBV11-2	NA	NA	TRBJ2-7	CASTTFRGYEQYF	TGTGCCAGCACTACCTTCCGTGGTTACGAGCAGTACTTC
TRBV6-6	NA	NA	TRBJ2-7	CASSYTGGSSYEQYF	TGTGCCAGCAGTTACACAGGTGGCAGCTCCTACGAGCAGTACTTC